What follows describes a single T cell receptor (beta chain). This sample stems from a study of blood T cells in healthy people across ages. Primers used in a second PCR of roughly 7 to 11 cycles were a sample-barcoded 5' primer and a J-beta primer mix. One entry per CDR3 protein, called by TCRdb with MiXCR from the 5' RACE reads. This table has roughly 1.9 million distinct CDR3 sequences, roughly two fifths appearing once. The ends lost 6 bases at V and 3 bases at J; junction bases unmatched: 13. The germline V gene has CDR1 SQVTM and CDR2 ANQGSEA. The CDR3 loop spans 16 amino acids. The sequence was collected from a human donor in good health. The chain recombines TRBV29-1 with TRBJ2-3, with 9 bases aligning to TRBD1. Sequenced material: blood. CDR3 sequence: CSVGEGTGWTTDTQYF. The CDR3 nucleotides are TGCAGCGTAGGGGAGGGGACAGGGTGGACAACAGATACGCAGTATTTT.